This T cell receptor (beta chain) came from a study of a mutant IDH1 vaccine in newly diagnosed glioma. This table comes from immunoSEQ multiplex PCR, and its TCRdb copy is limited to in-frame clones, with some not included. The repertoire holds about 69,000 clones, with more than 75% as singletons. Noted time point: week 35, safety follow-up. Vaccinated patients received 300 ug of mutant IDH1 20-mer peptide per dose, with topical imiquimod. Of note for this clone: Antigen specificity is unknown.

The specimen was PBMCs, collected from a glioma patient whose treatment included an IDH1 peptide vaccine. The sequence was obtained from a man in his thirties or forties with glioma.

CDR3 sequence reads: CASSPLTSGETDTQYF. The CDR3 bases are TGCGCCAGCAGCCCGTTGACTAGCGGGGAAACAGATACGCAGTATTTT. The chain joins TRBV4-3 to TRBJ2-3; 11 bases fit TRBD2. Germline V gene lookup returns CDR1 LGHNA and CDR2 YSLEER. There are 16 residues in the CDR3. With V trimmed by 4 bases and J by 3 bases, 6 bases remained unmatched.